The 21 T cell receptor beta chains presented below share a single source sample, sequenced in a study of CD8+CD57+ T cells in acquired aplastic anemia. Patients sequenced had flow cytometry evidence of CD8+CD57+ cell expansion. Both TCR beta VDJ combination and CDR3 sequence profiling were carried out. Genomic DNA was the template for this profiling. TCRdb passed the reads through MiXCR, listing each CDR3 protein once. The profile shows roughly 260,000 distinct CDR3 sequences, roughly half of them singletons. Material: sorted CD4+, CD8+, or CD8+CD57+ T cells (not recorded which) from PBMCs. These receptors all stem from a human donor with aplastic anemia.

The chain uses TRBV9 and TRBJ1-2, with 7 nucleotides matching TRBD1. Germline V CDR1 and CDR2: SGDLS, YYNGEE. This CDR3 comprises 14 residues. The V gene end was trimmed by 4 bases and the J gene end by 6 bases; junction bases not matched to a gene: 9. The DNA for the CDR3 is TGTGCCAGCAGCATCGGGACAGCCGGAGATGGCTACACCTTC. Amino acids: CASSIGTAGDGYTF. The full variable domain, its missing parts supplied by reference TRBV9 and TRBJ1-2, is DSGVTQTPKHLITATGQRVTLRCSPRSGDLSVYWYQQSLDQGLQFLIQYYNGEERAKGNILERFSAQQFPDLHSELNLSSLELGDSALYFCASSIGTAGDGYTFGSGTRLTVV.

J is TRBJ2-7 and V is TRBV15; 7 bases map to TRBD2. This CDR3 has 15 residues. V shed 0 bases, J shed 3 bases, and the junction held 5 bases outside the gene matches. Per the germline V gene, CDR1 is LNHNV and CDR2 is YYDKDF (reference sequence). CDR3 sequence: CATSRELGGSYEQYF. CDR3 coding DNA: TGTGCCACCAGCAGAGAGTTGGGGGGGAGCTACGAGCAGTACTTC. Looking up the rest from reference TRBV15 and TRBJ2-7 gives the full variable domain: DAMVIQNPRYQVTQFGKPVTLSCSQTLNHNVMYWYQQKSSQAPKLLFHYYDKDFNNEADTPDNFQSRRPNTSFCFLDIRSPGLGDTAMYLCATSRELGGSYEQYFGPGTRLTVT.

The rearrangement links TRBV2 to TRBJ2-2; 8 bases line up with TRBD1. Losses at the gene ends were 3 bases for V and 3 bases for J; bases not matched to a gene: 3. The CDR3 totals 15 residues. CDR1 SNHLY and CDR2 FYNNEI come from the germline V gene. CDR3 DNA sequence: TGTGCCAGCAGTGAGGCAGGGGGCTACACCGGGGAGCTGTTTTTT. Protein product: CASSEAGGYTGELFF.

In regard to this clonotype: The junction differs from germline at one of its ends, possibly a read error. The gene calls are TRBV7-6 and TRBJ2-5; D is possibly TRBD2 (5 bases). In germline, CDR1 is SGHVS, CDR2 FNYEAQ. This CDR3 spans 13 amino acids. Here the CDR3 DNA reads TGCGCCAGCAGTCCCGGGATACAAGAGACCCAGTACTTC. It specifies CASSPGIQETQYF.

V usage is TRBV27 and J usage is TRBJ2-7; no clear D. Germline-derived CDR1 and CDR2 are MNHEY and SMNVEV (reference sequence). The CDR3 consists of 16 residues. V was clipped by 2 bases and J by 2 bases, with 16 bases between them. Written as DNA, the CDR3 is TGTGCCAGCAGTTTACCCCAGACATCTCCCCCCTACGAGCAGTACTTC. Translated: CASSLPQTSPPYEQYF.

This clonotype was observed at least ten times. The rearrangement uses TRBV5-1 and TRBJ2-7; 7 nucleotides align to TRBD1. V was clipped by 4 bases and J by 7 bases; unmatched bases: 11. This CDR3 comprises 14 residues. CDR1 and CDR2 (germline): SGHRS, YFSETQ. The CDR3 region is CASSPSATGVEQYF. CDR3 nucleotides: TGCGCCAGCAGCCCCTCAGCAACAGGGGTGGAGCAGTACTTC.

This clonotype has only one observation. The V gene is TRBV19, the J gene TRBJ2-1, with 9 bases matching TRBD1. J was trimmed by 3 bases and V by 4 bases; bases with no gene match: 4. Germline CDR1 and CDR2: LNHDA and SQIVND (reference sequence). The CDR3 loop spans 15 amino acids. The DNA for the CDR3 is TGTGCCAGTAGTACAGAGGGACAGGGCTACAATGAGCAGTTCTTC. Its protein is CASSTEGQGYNEQFF.

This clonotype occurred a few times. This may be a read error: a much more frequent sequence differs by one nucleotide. CDR3 sequence (DNA): TGTGCCAGCAGTGAAATAGGGGCCAGGCCTATCCAAGAGACCCAGTACTTC. Its translation: CASSEIGARPIQETQYF. The chain uses TRBV2 and TRBJ2-5, with D possibly being TRBD1 (5 bases). V lost 2 bases and J lost 1, with 17 bases in between. Germline values: CDR1 SNHLY, CDR2 FYNNEI. The CDR3 consists of 17 residues.

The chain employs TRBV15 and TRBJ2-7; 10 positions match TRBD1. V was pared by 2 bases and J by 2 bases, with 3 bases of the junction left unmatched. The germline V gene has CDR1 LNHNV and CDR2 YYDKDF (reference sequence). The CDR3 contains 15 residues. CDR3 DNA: TGTGCCACCAGCAGATGGGGACAGGGGACCTACGAGCAGTACTTC. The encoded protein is CATSRWGQGTYEQYF.

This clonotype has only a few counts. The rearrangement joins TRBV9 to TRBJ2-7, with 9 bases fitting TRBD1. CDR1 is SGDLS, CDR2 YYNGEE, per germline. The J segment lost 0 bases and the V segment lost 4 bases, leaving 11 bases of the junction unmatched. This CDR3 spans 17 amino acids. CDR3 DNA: TGTGCCAGCAGCCACCTCCCGGGACAGGGCGCCTCCTACGAGCAGTACTTC. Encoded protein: CASSHLPGQGASYEQYF.

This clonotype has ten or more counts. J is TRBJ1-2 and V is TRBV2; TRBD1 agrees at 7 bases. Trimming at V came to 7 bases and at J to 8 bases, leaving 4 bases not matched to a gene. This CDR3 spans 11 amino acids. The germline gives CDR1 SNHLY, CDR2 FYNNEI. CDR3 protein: CASKGGFGYTF. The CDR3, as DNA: TGTGCCAGCAAAGGGGGCTTCGGCTACACCTTC.

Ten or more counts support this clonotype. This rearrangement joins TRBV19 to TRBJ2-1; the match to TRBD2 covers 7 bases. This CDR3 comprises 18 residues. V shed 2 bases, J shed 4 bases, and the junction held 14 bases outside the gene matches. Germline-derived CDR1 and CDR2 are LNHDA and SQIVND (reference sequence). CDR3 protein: CASSILISDGRRYNEQFF. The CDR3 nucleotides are TGTGCCAGTAGTATATTGATTTCGGACGGGAGGCGATACAATGAGCAGTTCTTC.

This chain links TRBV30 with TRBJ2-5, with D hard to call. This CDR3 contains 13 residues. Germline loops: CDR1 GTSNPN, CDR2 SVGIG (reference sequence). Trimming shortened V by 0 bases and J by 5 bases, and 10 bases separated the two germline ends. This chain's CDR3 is CAWSVASGETQYF. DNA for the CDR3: TGTGCCTGGAGTGTCGCGAGTGGGGAGACCCAGTACTTC.

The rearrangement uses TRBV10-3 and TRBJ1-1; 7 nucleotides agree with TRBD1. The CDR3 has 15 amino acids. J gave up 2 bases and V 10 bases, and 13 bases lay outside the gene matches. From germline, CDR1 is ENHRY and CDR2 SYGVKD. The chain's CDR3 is CASRTTGTANTEAFF. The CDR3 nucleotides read TGTGCCAGCAGGACTACCGGGACAGCCAACACTGAAGCTTTCTTT.

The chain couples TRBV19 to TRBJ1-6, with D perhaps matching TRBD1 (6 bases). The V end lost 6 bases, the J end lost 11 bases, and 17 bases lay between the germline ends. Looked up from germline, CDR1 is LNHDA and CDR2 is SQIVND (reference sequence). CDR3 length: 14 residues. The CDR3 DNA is TGTGCCAGTAGCGGGGCAGGGGCAGTCCCACCCCTCCACTTT. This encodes CASSGAGAVPPLHF.

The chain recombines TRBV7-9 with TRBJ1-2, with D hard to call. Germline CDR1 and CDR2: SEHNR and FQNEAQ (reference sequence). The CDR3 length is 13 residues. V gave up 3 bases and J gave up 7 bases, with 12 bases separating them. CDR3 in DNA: TGTGCCAGCAGCTTGGCGGCAGAGAGTGGCTACACCTTC. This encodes CASSLAAESGYTF.

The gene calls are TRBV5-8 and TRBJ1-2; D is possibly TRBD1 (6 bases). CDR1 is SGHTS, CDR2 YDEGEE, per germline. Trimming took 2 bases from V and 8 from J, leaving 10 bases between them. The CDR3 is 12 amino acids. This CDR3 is CASSFTGSGYTF. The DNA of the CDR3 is TGTGCCAGCAGCTTTACAGGGTCAGGCTACACCTTC. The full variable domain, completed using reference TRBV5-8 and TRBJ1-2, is EAGVTQSPTHLIKTRGQQATLRCSPISGHTSVYWYQQALGLGLQFLLWYDEGEERNRGNFPPRFSGRQFPNYSSELNVNALELEDSALYLCASSFTGSGYTFGSGTRLTVV.

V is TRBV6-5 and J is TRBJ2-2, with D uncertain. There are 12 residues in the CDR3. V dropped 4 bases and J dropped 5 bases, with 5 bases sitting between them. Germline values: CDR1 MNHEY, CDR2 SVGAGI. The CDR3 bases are TGTGCCAGCAGTTGGGAAACCGGGGAGCTGTTTTTT. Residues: CASSWETGELFF.

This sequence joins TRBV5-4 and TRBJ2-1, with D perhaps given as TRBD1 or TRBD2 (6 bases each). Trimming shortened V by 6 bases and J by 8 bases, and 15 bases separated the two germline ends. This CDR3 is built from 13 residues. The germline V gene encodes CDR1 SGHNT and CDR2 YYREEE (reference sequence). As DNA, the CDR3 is TGTGCCAGCACTCCTTACGGGGGCGATGAGCAGTTCTTC. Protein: CASTPYGGDEQFF.

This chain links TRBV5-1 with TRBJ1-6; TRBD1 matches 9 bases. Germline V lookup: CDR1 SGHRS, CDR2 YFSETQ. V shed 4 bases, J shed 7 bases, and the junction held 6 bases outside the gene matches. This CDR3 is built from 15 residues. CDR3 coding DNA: TGCGCCAGCAGCGCGGAGGGACAGGGAAATTCACCCCTCCACTTT. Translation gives CASSAEGQGNSPLHF.

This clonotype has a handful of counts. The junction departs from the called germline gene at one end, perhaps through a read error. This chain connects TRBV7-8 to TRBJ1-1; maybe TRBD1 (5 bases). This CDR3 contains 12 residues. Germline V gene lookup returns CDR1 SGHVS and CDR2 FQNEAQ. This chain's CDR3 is CASSRERGEAFF. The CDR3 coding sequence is TGCGCCAGCAGCCGAGAACGGGGCGAAGCTTTCTTT. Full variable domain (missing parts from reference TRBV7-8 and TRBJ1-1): GAGVSQSPRYKVAKRGQDVALRCDPISGHVSLFWYQQALGQGPEFLTYFQNEAQLDKSGLPSDRFFAERPEGSVSTLKIQRTQQEDSAVYLCASSRERGEAFFGQGTRLTVV.